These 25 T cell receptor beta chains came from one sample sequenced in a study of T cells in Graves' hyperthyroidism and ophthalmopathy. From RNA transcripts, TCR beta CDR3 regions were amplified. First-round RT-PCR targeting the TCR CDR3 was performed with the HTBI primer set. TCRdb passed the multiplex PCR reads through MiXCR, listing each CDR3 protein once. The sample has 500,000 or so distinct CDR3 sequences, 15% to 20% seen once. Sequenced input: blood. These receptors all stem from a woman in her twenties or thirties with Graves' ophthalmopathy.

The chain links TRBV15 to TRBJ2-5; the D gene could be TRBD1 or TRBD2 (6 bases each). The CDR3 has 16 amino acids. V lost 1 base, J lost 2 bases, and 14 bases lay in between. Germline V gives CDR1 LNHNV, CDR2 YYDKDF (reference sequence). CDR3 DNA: TGTGCCACCAGCAGAGGCAACGGAGGGGGACAAGAGACCCAGTACTTC. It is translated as CATSRGNGGGQETQYF.

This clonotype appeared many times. Written as DNA, the CDR3 is TGTGCCGGTGACCCAATAGACACTGAAGCTTTCTTT. It yields the protein CAGDPIDTEAFF. The chain combines TRBV30 with TRBJ1-1; no clear D. Trimming pared 8 bases from V and 3 bases from J, leaving 13 bases between. Germline V CDR1 and CDR2: GTSNPN, SVGIG (reference sequence). The CDR3 length is 12 residues.

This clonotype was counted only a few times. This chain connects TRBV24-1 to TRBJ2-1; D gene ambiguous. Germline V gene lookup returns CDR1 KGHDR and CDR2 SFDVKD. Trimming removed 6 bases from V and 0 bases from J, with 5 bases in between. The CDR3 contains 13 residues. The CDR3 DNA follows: TGTGCCACCAGTCACGGCTCCTACAATGAGCAGTTCTTC. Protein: CATSHGSYNEQFF.

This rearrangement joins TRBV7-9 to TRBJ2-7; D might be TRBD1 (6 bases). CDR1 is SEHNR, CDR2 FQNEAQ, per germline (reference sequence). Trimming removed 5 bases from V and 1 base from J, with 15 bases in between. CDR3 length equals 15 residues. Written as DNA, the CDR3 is TGTGCCAGCAGCGGCGAACAGGGACCATCCTACGAGCAGTACTTC. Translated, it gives CASSGEQGPSYEQYF.

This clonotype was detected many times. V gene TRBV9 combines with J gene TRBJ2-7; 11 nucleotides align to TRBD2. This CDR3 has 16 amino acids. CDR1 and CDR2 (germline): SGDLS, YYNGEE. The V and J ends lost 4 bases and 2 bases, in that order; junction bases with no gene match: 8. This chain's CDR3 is CASSSTGTSGPYEQYF. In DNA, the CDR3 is TGTGCCAGCAGCTCAACCGGGACTAGCGGCCCCTACGAGCAGTACTTC.

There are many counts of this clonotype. The CDR3 reads CASSFSGQNTEAFF. The CDR3 nucleotides read TGCGCCAGCAGCTTTTCAGGCCAGAACACTGAAGCTTTCTTT. V is TRBV5-1 and J is TRBJ1-1; D is uncertain. V was shortened by 2 bases and J by 1 base, with 9 bases between the two germline ends. Germline CDR1 SGHRS, CDR2 YFSETQ. The CDR3 totals 14 residues. The full variable domain, completed using reference TRBV5-1 and TRBJ1-1, is KAGVTQTPRYLIKTRGQQVTLSCSPISGHRSVSWYQQTPGQGLQFLFEYFSETQRNKGNFPGRFSGRQFSNSRSEMNVSTLELGDSALYLCASSFSGQNTEAFFGQGTRLTVV.

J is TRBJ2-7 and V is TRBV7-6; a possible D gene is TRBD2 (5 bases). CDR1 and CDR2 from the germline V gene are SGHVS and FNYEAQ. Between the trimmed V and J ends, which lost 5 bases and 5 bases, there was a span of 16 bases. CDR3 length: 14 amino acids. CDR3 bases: TGTGCCAGCAGCCCGTCACGGAGGATCCACGAGCAGTACTTC. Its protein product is CASSPSRRIHEQYF.

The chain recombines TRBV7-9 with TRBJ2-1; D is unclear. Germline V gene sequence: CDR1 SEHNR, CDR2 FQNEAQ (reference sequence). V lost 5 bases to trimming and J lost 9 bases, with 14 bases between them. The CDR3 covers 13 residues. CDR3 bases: TGTGCCAGCAGCCCCTCCCAGTCTGGTGAGCAGTTCTTC. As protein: CASSPSQSGEQFF.

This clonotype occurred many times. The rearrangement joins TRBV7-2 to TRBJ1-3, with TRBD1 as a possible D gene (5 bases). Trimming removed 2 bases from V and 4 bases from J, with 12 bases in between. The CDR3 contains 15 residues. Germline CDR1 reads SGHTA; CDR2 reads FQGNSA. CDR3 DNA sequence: TGTGCCAGCAGCTTAAGTGCAGGGTCAGGAAACACCATATATTTT. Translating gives CASSLSAGSGNTIYF.

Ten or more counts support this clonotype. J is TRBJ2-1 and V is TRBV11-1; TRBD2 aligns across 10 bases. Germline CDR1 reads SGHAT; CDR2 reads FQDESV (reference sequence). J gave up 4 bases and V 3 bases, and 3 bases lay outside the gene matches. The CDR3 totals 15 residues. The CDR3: CASSFPSGSYNEQFF. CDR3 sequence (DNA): TGTGCCAGCAGCTTCCCTAGCGGGAGTTACAATGAGCAGTTCTTC.

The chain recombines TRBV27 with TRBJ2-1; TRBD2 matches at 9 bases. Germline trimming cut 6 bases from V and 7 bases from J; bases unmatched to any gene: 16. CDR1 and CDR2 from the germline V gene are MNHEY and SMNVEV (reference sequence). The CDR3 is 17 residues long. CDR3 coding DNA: TGTGCCAGCAGCCAATACTGGGATAGCGGGAGTCGGAATGAGCAGTTCTTC. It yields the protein CASSQYWDSGSRNEQFF.

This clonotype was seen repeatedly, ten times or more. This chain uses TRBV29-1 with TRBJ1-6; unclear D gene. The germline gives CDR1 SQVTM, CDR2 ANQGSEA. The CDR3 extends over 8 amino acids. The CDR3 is CRLTPLHF. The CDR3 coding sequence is TGCAGACTAACACCCCTCCACTTT. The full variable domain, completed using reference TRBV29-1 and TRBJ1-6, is SAVISQKPSRDICQRGTSLTIQCQVDSQVTMMFWYRQQPGQSLTLIATANQGSEATYESGFVIDKFPISRPNLTFSTLTVSNMSPEDSSIYLCRLTPLHFGNGTRLTVT.

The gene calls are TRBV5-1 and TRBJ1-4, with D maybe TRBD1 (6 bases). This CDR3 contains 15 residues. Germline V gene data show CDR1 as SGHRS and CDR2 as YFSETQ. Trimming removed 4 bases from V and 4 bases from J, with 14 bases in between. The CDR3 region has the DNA TGCGCCAGCAGCGACCGGGACACCAATAATGAAAAACTGTTTTTT. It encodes CASSDRDTNNEKLFF.

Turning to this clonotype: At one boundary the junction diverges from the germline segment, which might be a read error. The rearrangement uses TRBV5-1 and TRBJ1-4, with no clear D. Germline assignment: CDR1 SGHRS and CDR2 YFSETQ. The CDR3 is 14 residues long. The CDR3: CASSLDAGVGKLFF. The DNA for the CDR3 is TGTGCCAGCAGCTTGGATGCTGGGGTTGGAAAACTGTTTTTT.

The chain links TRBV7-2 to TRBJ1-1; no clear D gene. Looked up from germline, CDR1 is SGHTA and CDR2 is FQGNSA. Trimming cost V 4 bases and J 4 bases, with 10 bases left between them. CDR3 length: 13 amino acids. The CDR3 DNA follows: TGTGCCAGCAGCTCCAGCCGAATCACTGAAGCTTTCTTT. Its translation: CASSSSRITEAFF.

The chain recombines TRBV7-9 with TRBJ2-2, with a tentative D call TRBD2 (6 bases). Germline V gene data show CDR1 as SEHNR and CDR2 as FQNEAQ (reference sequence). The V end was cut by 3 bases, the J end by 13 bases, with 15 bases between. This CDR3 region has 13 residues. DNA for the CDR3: TGTGCCAGCAGCTTTTCTAGCGCAGGAGGGCTGTTTTTT. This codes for CASSFSSAGGLFF.

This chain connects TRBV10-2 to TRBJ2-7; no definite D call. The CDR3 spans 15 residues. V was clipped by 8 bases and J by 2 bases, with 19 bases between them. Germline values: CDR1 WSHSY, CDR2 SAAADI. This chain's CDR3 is CASGASVGNPYEQYF. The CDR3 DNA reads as TGCGCCAGCGGAGCCTCGGTGGGGAATCCCTACGAGCAGTACTTC.

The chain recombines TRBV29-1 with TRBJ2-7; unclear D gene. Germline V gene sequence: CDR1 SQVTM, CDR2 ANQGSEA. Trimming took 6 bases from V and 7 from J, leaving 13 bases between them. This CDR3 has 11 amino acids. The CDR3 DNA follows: TGCAGCGTCCTCCGAGAGAGGGAGCAGTACTTC. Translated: CSVLREREQYF.

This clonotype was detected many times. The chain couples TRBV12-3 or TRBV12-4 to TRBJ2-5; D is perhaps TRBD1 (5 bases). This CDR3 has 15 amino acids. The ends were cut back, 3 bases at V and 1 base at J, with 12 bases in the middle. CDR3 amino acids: CASSFYQGAQETQYF. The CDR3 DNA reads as TGTGCCAGCAGTTTTTACCAGGGCGCCCAAGAGACCCAGTACTTC.

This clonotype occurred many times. CDR3 in DNA: TGTGCCAGCTCACCGGGGACAGACCCTAATGAGCAGTTCTTC. Translated: CASSPGTDPNEQFF. The rearrangement links TRBV18 to TRBJ2-1; 7 bases agree with TRBD1. This CDR3 spans 14 amino acids. The germline CDR1 and CDR2 sequences are KGHSH and LQKENI. With V trimmed by 3 bases and J by 7 bases, 6 bases remained unmatched.

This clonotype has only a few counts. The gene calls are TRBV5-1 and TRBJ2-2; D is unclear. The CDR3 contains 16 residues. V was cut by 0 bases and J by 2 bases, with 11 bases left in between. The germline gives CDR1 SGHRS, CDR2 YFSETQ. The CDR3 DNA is TGCGCCAGCAGCTTGGCCCTCGGGCCAAACACCGGGGAGCTGTTTTTT. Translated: CASSLALGPNTGELFF.

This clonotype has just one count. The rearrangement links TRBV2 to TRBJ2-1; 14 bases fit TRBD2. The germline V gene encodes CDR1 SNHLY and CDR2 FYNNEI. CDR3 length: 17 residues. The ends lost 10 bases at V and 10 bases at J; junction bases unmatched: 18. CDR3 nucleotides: TGTGCCAAGTCACGGACTAGCGGGGGGACGGTAGTCCACGAGCAGTTCTTC. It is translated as CAKSRTSGGTVVHEQFF. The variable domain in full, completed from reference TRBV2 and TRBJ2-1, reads EPEVTQTPSHQVTQMGQEVILRCVPISNHLYFYWYRQILGQKVEFLVSFYNNEISEKSEIFDDQFSVERPDGSNFTLKIRSTKLEDSAMYFCAKSRTSGGTVVHEQFFGPGTRLTVL.

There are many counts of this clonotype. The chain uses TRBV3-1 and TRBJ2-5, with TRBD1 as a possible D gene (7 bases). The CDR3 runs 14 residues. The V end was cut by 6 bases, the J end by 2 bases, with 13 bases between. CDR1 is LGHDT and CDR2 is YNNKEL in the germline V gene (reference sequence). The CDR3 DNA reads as TGTGCCAGCAGTATGACAGGGACTCAAGAGACCCAGTACTTC. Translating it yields CASSMTGTQETQYF.

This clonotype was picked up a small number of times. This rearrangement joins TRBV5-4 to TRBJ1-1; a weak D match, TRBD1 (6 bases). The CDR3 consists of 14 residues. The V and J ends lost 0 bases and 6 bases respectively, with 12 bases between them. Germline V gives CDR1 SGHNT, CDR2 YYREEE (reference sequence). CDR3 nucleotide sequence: TGTGCCAGCAGCTTGGTCGCCGGGACACCTGAAGCTTTCTTT. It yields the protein CASSLVAGTPEAFF.

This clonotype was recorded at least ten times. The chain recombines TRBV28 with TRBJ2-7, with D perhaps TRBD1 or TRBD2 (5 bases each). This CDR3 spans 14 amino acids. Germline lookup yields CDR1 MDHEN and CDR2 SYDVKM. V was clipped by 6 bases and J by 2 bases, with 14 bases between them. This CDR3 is CASRGSLGAYEQYF. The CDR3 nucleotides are TGTGCCAGCAGGGGAAGTCTGGGGGCCTACGAGCAGTACTTC.